This T cell receptor (beta chain) emerged from a study of shared clonotypes between healthy human individuals. Study observations and caveats: Generation probabilities were higher for clonotypes shared across all four sorted-subset donors than for unshared ones. The naive CD4 repertoires of four donors were compared, and approximately 4.5% of clonotypes were shared.

Every subset had its genomic DNA shared out evenly among several immunoSEQ plates. TCRdb keeps only in-frame clones here, not all; method: immunoSEQ multiplex PCR. The table includes over 2,000,000 clones, around 93% detected once. CD8 cells regarded as naive lacked CD45RO, were positively chosen for CCR7, and omitted terminally differentiated effector memory CD45RA+ cells. Points on this clone: What it recognizes is unknown.

Trimming took off 7 bases at V and 3 bases at J, with 18 bases between the two ends. The germline V gene encodes CDR1 LNHDA and CDR2 SQIVND (reference sequence). The CDR3 length is 15 residues. The sequenced material came from naive CD8+ T cells from PBMCs. The chain couples TRBV19 to TRBJ1-2; D possibly corresponds to TRBD1 (6 bases). This clonotype originated in a young man in good health. Some clones in this sample may be carry-over from other donors' samples. The DNA for the CDR3 is TGTGCCAGTACCTATTACCGGGACACCTACTATGGCTACACCTTC. Protein: CASTYYRDTYYGYTF.